This T cell receptor beta chain was captured by sequencing in a study of CD8+ T cells in alopecia areata. Background on the study: People stayed on tofacitinib for 6 to 18 months, then stopped the drug for 6 months. Findings and caveats of the study: Sequencing of scalp tissue also captures the resident alphabeta T cells of normal skin.

Reverse transcription of extracted RNA yielded cDNA, which provided the sequencing template. Libraries were prepared by immunoSEQ multiplex PCR; TCRdb keeps only in-frame clonotypes and omits some of them. The sample carries fewer than 200,000 clones, around three fifths recorded once. For this clone: Its specificity is not known.

This CDR3 is 17 amino acids long. Unmatched junction bases numbered 11, after V lost 6 bases and J lost 4 bases. Germline CDR1 and CDR2: MGHDK and SYGVNS. Both peripheral blood and punch biopsies of lesional scalp skin were obtained from patients who had alopecia areata. Sequences were derived from CD4+ T cells sorted from blood, sampled at week 0. The receptor was derived from a human donor with alopecia areata. This chain connects TRBV25-1 to TRBJ2-2; 10 bases agree with TRBD1. This CDR3 is CASRPPPGQGTTGELFF. CDR3 sequence (DNA): TGTGCCAGCAGGCCACCCCCGGGACAGGGGACCACCGGGGAGCTGTTTTTT. Full variable domain (missing parts from reference TRBV25-1 and TRBJ2-2): EADIYQTPRYLVIGTGKKITLECSQTMGHDKMYWYQQDPGMELHLIHYSYGVNSTEKGDLSSESTVSRIRTEHFPLTLESARPSHTSQYLCASRPPPGQGTTGELFFGEGSRLTVL.